The 13 T cell receptor beta chains below come from one sample, sequenced in a study of shared clonotypes between healthy human individuals. Positive CCR7 selection of CD45RO-negative cells yielded the naive CD8 cells, and terminally differentiated effector memory CD45RA+ cells were excluded. The protocol was immunoSEQ multiplex PCR, while the TCRdb copy is restricted to in-frame clones and leaves out a portion. The data show about 2 million clones, approximately 94% seen once. Sequencing was performed on naive CD8+ T cells sorted from blood. These receptors were obtained from a man aged 18 to 29 in good health.

The V and J genes are TRBV10-3 and TRBJ2-1, with D possibly TRBD2 on 6 matching bases. V gave up 6 bases and J gave up 9 bases, with 12 bases separating them. The CDR3 has 12 residues. The germline V gene has CDR1 ENHRY and CDR2 SYGVKD. The CDR3 region is CAISELGGEQFF. CDR3 sequence (DNA): TGTGCCATCAGCGAGCTGGGAGGTGAGCAGTTCTTC.

The J gene is TRBJ2-7, the V gene TRBV18; possibly TRBD1 for D (5 bases). Trimming pared 2 bases from V and 4 bases from J, leaving 12 bases between. Germline values: CDR1 KGHSH, CDR2 LQKENI. This CDR3 is 14 amino acids long. The CDR3 sequence: CASSPTGPTYEQYF. CDR3 nucleotides: TGTGCCAGCTCACCAACAGGCCCGACTTACGAGCAGTACTTC.

This sequence joins TRBV29-1 and TRBJ1-2; D is unresolved. V lost 0 bases, J lost 8 bases, and 13 bases lay in between. Germline V gene sequence: CDR1 SQVTM, CDR2 ANQGSEA. The CDR3 consists of 13 residues. CDR3 sequence (DNA): TGCAGCGTTGAAGATGAACGGAAGGGAGGCTACACCTTC. The encoded protein is CSVEDERKGGYTF.

V gene TRBV29-1 combines with J gene TRBJ1-2, with a weak D call TRBD1 (6 bases). CDR3 length: 14 residues. Trimming cost V 4 bases and J 8 bases, with 20 bases left between them. The germline CDR1 and CDR2 sequences are SQVTM and ANQGSEA. This chain's CDR3 is CSVATLTGLDGYTF. The CDR3 bases are TGCAGCGTTGCTACCCTCACAGGGTTGGACGGCTACACCTTC.

V and J are TRBV19 and TRBJ1-1, with a tentative D call TRBD1 (6 bases). V was clipped by 1 base and J by 7 bases, with 13 bases between them. This CDR3 region has 14 residues. Per the germline V gene, CDR1 is LNHDA and CDR2 is SQIVND (reference sequence). The CDR3 loop is CASSIGGQTREAFF. The CDR3 DNA is TGTGCCAGTAGTATAGGTGGACAGACGCGTGAAGCTTTCTTT.

The CDR3 nucleotides are TGTGCCAGTAGTATAGACAGGGAACACTATGGCTACACCTTC. Protein: CASSIDREHYGYTF. V is TRBV19 and J is TRBJ1-2; D might be TRBD1 (5 bases). Germline V CDR1 and CDR2: LNHDA, SQIVND (reference sequence). The V and J ends lost 0 bases and 3 bases respectively, with 8 bases between them. CDR3 length equals 14 residues.

This chain links TRBV2 with TRBJ2-4, with D perhaps matching TRBD2 (5 bases). The CDR3 loop spans 14 amino acids. Germline V gene lookup returns CDR1 SNHLY and CDR2 FYNNEI. Deletions cut 7 bases from V and 6 bases from J, with 16 bases between. CDR3 amino acids: CASIIPTRGNIQYF. The CDR3 bases are TGTGCCAGCATCATCCCTACCCGGGGAAACATTCAGTACTTC. The variable domain in full, with the rest retrieved from reference TRBV2 and TRBJ2-4, is EPEVTQTPSHQVTQMGQEVILRCVPISNHLYFYWYRQILGQKVEFLVSFYNNEISEKSEIFDDQFSVERPDGSNFTLKIRSTKLEDSAMYFCASIIPTRGNIQYFGAGTRLSVL.

The chain employs TRBV28 and TRBJ2-5, with 9 nucleotides matching TRBD2. Germline V lookup: CDR1 MDHEN, CDR2 SYDVKM. The CDR3 extends over 13 amino acids. V lost 7 bases to trimming and J lost 4 bases; unmatched junction nucleotides: 4. The CDR3 reads CASKPSGAETQYF. The DNA for the CDR3 is TGTGCCAGCAAACCTAGCGGGGCAGAGACCCAGTACTTC.

The J gene is TRBJ2-7, the V gene TRBV13, with D unresolved. CDR1 and CDR2 from the germline V gene are PRHDT and FYEKMQ (reference sequence). V was cut by 0 bases and J by 2 bases, with 11 bases left in between. This CDR3 is 15 amino acids long. The CDR3 DNA reads TGTGCCAGCAGCTTAGGTCTGGGGATTGCCTACGAGCAGTACTTC. As protein: CASSLGLGIAYEQYF.

J is TRBJ1-1 and V is TRBV19; D is possibly TRBD1 (6 bases). This CDR3 comprises 14 residues. Germline V CDR1 and CDR2: LNHDA, SQIVND (reference sequence). V lost 8 bases and J 0 bases, leaving 13 bases between the germline ends. DNA of the CDR3: TGTGCCAGTTTAAACAGGGCCATGAACACTGAAGCTTTCTTT. Translating it yields CASLNRAMNTEAFF.

As regards this clone: The sample carries other DNA sequences with the same CDR3. The chain has TRBV29-1 and TRBJ2-7; TRBD1 agrees at 7 bases. The V and J ends lost 6 bases and 3 bases, in that order; junction bases with no gene match: 5. Germline V gene lookup returns CDR1 SQVTM and CDR2 ANQGSEA. The CDR3 runs 12 residues. The CDR3 DNA is TGCAGCGTCTCTGGGGACAGCTACGAGCAGTACTTC. This gives the protein CSVSGDSYEQYF.

This rearrangement joins TRBV7-5 to TRBJ2-4; the table's D call of TRBD2 was not tested on the DNA. TRBV7-5 is noted as a pseudogene. The CDR3 covers 13 residues. In DNA form, the CDR3 reads TGTGCCAGGCATGAGGCGGACAAAAACATTCAGTACTTC. This encodes CARHEADKNIQYF.

The V gene is TRBV23-1, the J gene TRBJ2-6; no definite D call. TRBV23-1 is an open reading frame, and its role is uncertain. The CDR3 length is 17 residues. V was cut by 5 bases and J by 5 bases, with 19 bases left in between. The CDR3 sequence: CASSKCWQQSRANVLTF. CDR3 sequence (DNA): TGCGCCAGCAGTAAATGTTGGCAACAAAGTCGGGCCAACGTCCTGACTTTC.